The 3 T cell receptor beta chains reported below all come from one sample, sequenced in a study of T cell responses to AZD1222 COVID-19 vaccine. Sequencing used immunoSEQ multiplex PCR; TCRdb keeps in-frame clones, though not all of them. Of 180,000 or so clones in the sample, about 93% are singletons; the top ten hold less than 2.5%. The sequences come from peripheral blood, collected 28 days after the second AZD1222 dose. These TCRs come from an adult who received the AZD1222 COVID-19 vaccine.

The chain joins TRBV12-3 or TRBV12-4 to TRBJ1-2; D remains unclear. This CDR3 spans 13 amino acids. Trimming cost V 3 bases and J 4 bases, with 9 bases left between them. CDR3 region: CASSFGVGYGYTF. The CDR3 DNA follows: TGTGCCAGCAGTTTCGGGGTTGGCTATGGCTACACCTTC.

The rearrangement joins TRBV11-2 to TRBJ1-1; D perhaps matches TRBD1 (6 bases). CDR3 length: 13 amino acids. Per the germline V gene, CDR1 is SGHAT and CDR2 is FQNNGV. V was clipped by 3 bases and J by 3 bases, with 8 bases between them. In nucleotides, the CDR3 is TGTGCCAGCAGCTTCGGGGGGCACACTGAAGCTTTCTTT. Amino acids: CASSFGGHTEAFF.

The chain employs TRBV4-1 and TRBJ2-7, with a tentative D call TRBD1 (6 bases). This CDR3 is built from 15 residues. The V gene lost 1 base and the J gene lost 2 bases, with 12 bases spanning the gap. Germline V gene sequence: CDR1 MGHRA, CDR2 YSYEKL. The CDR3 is CASSQGYQGPYEQYF. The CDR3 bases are TGCGCCAGCAGCCAAGGTTACCAGGGGCCCTACGAGCAGTACTTC.